This T cell receptor (beta chain) was identified in a study of T cell repertoires in cytomegalovirus infection. About the research overall: Both CMV infection and a matching HLA type were indicated by public TCR beta signatures. Findings and caveats of the study: Across the ex vivo response, the dominant clonotypes were HLA-C-restricted CMV-specific TCR beta clonotypes. Accumulated public TCR beta family frequency recognized individuals carrying CMV together with the relevant HLA.

TCRdb called the reads again in MiXCR, with one record for every CDR3 protein. The table has approximately 730,000 distinct CDR3 sequences, about 29% seen once. The CDR3 contains 12 residues. The V end lost 0 bases, the J end lost 10 bases, and 7 bases lay between the germline ends. From germline, CDR1 is SGHNT and CDR2 YENEEA. To note about this clonotype: Its target is unknown.

The rearrangement uses TRBV11-3 and TRBJ2-1; no clear D gene. This TCR came from a human donor in good health (CMV status not recorded). Some clones in this sample may be carry-over from other donors' samples. This sample comprised cultured CD8+ T cells from PBMCs, obtained from culture after CMV antigen stimulation. Written as DNA, the CDR3 is TGTGCCAGCAGCTTAGATGCCAGGGAGCAGTTCTTC. Translated, it gives CASSLDAREQFF.